Listed below are T cell receptor beta chains from one sample, sequenced in a study of beta chain features in type 1 diabetes. Profiled with immunoSEQ multiplex PCR; TCRdb holds only in-frame clones, not every one. Of approximately 16,000 clones detected, about 70% appear once; the ten largest clones hold about 0.79%. Sequences were obtained from stem cell memory CD4+ T cells from blood. The receptors come from a young man with type 1 diabetes. Both conserved end residues are part of each CDR3. D genes are given only for firm matches. A row's size may be missing; if present it is once, few, many or a size class.

d_gene	v_gene	j_gene	abundance	CDR3aa	CDR3nt
NA	TRBV7-2	TRBJ2-3	NA	CASSPRRDTDTQYF	TGTGCCAGCAGCCCCAGGAGGGACACAGATACGCAGTATTTT
NA	TRBV19	TRBJ2-3	few	CASSIRVQGGTDTQYF	TGTGCCAGTAGTATTAGGGTGCAAGGGGGCACAGATACGCAGTATTTT
NA	TRBV5-1	TRBJ2-1	NA	CASSLAPTGGNYNEQFF	TGCGCCAGCAGCTTGGCTCCGACGGGGGGCAACTACAATGAGCAGTTCTTC
NA	TRBV2	TRBJ1-6	NA	CASTNEGVWNSPLHF	TGTGCCAGTACAAACGAGGGGGTTTGGAATTCACCCCTCCACTTT
NA	TRBV18	TRBJ1-4	NA	CASSPGIQEKLFF	TGTGCCAGCTCACCAGGCATCCAGGAAAAACTGTTTTTT
NA	TRBV5-6	TRBJ1-2	few	CASSLEGNYGYTF	TGTGCCAGCAGCTTGGAGGGGAACTATGGCTACACCTTC
NA	TRBV7-9	TRBJ2-1	NA	CASSSEYNEQFF	TGTGCCAGCAGCTCGGAGTACAATGAGCAGTTCTTC
NA	TRBV4-2	TRBJ1-3	NA	CASSQVPGQGNTIYF	TGTGCCAGCAGCCAAGTCCCAGGACAGGGAAACACCATATATTTT
TRBD1	TRBV7-2	TRBJ2-1	once	CASSLAGTGNEQFF	TGTGCCAGCAGCCTCGCCGGGACAGGAAATGAGCAGTTCTTC
TRBD2	TRBV11-2	TRBJ2-1	NA	CASSSPLAGAFNEQFF	TGTGCCAGCAGCTCCCCTCTAGCGGGGGCTTTCAATGAGCAGTTCTTC
NA	TRBV5-1	TRBJ2-7	NA	CASSLAGDEQYF	TGCGCCAGCAGCTTGGCCGGGGACGAGCAGTACTTC
TRBD1	TRBV2	TRBJ1-1	once	CASSGQGAAMAFF	TGTGCCAGCAGCGGACAGGGGGCGGCGATGGCTTTCTTT
NA	TRBV21-1	TRBJ1-2	NA	CASSCGDKLANYGYTF	TGTGCCAGCAGCTGTGGCGATAAACTAGCTAACTATGGCTACACCTTC
NA	TRBV29-1	TRBJ2-1	NA	CSARMGGEQFF	TGCAGCGCCCGGATGGGGGGTGAGCAGTTCTTC
TRBD1	TRBV6-5	TRBJ1-5	NA	CASGQGGGQPQHF	TGTGCCAGCGGACAGGGCGGGGGTCAGCCCCAGCATTTT
NA	TRBV19	TRBJ1-5	NA	CASSIEGSNQPQHF	TGTGCCAGTAGTATCGAGGGATCCAATCAGCCCCAGCATTTT
NA	TRBV6-6	TRBJ2-5	once	CASSFGGRGETQYF	TGTGCCAGCAGTTTCGGGGGAAGGGGAGAGACCCAGTACTTC
TRBD1	TRBV28	TRBJ2-7	NA	CASSSPDRVLVQYF	TGTGCCAGCAGTTCCCCGGACAGGGTGTTAGTGCAGTACTTC
TRBD1	TRBV19	TRBJ1-1	NA	CASSPKGQGAFF	TGTGCCAGTAGTCCGAAGGGACAGGGAGCTTTCTTT
NA	TRBV28	TRBJ2-6	NA	CASSPQGFGANVLTF	TGTGCCAGCAGTCCCCAGGGGTTTGGGGCCAACGTCCTGACTTTC
NA	TRBV4-3	TRBJ2-7	NA	CASSQERGTYEQYF	TGCGCCAGCAGCCAAGAAAGGGGCACCTACGAGCAGTACTTC
NA	TRBV5-5	TRBJ1-6	NA	CASSGNPGLLPTPLHF	TGTGCCAGCAGCGGGAATCCGGGACTCTTGCCAACACCCCTCCACTTT
TRBD1	TRBV2	TRBJ1-2	NA	CASSPGQRNYGYTF	TGTGCCAGCAGCCCGGGACAGAGAAACTATGGCTACACCTTC